Detailed here is one T cell receptor (beta chain). The data were taken from a study of blood T cell repertoires in COVID-19. Study details: Samples taken during acute and convalescent COVID-19 were collected in the United States, Italy and Spain. The analysed material was cDNA or gDNA that came from T cells, B-cell-depleted T cells, or PBMCs.

Assay used: immunoSEQ multiplex PCR; TCRdb lists only in-frame clones, some missing. Here the sample spans hundreds of thousands of clones, approximately 80% being singletons. This CDR3 is built from 16 residues. This rearrangement joins TRBV21-1 to TRBJ1-3; the D call of TRBD1 is as the table states it, not checked on the DNA. TRBV21-1 has pseudogene status. This TCR was sampled from a man in his forties with acute or convalescent COVID-19. Sequences were obtained from peripheral blood. In DNA, the CDR3 is TGTGCCAGCAGCAATAGGGGACAAATCTCTGGAAACACCATATATTTT. Its protein product is CASSNRGQISGNTIYF.